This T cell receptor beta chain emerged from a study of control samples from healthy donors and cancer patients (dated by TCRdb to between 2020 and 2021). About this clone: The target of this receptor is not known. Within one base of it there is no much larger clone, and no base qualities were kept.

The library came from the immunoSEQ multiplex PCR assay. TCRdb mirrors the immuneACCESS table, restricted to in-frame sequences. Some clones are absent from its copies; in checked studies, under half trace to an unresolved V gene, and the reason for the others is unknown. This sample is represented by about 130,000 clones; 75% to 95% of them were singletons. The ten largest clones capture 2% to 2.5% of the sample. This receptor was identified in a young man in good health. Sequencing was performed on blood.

The DNA is TGTGCCTGGTCCTTAGATGGGTACAATGAGCAGTTCTTC. It specifies CAWSLDGYNEQFF. The chain is assembled from TRBV30 and TRBJ2-1, with an unclear D gene assignment. CDR1 is given as GTSNPN and CDR2 as SVGIG, both from the germline V gene (reference sequence). The CDR3 runs 13 amino acids, cysteine and phenylalanine included. Of the read, only the CDR3 DNA is kept; its 39 bases are in frame from base 1. Relative to germline, V is 5 bases shorter and J is 4 bases shorter, with 12 bases between their ends.